This T cell receptor (beta chain) was recovered during a study of blood T cells in healthy people across ages. Overall study results and limits: Correlation between TCR beta diversity and naive T cell percentage was strong.

Healthy Russian Caucasian donors spanned ages about 6 to 95 years. Primed by a sample-barcoded 5' primer and a J-beta primer mix, a second PCR proceeded for about 6 to 12 cycles. The authors tagged each cDNA molecule using a template-switch adaptor with 12 random nucleotides. TCRdb ran MiXCR on the 5' RACE reads and lists one entry per CDR3 protein. In the table there are some 1,500,000 distinct CDR3 sequences, 42% of which are singletons. Comment on this clonotype: Antigen: not known.

Germline loops: CDR1 GTSNPN, CDR2 SVGIG (reference sequence). The CDR3 is made up of 13 amino acids. V was trimmed by 2 bases and J by 5 bases, leaving 12 bases between them. The chain combines TRBV30 with TRBJ2-5; D not resolved. The sequenced sample was blood. The clonotype was recovered from a woman in her late teens or twenties in good health. CDR3 region: CAWSNGPRETQYF. CDR3 DNA: TGTGCCTGGAGTAACGGGCCGCGGGAGACCCAGTACTTC.